Listed here are 11 T cell receptor beta chains from one sample, sequenced in a study of cytomegalovirus exposure and HLA in healthy donors. PCR employed 60 Vbeta and 13 Jbeta primers. Libraries were prepared by immunoSEQ multiplex PCR; TCRdb keeps only in-frame clonotypes and omits some of them. Among roughly 180,000 clones, around 80% were seen once, and the ten largest hold 1.1% to 1.5%. Material: PBMCs. The source of these receptors is a girl aged 5-17 years in good health and CMV-seropositive.

The chain recombines TRBV5-4 with TRBJ1-2, with D uncertain. Germline V gene sequence: CDR1 SGHNT, CDR2 YYREEE (reference sequence). This CDR3 region has 14 residues. V dropped 4 bases and J dropped 4 bases, with 14 bases sitting between them. The CDR3 sequence: CASSNGRTRYGYTF. The CDR3 DNA sequence: TGTGCCAGCAGCAACGGACGGACTCGCTATGGCTACACCTTC.

This clone came up a few times. This chain connects TRBV27 to TRBJ2-7; TRBD1 might be the D (5 bases). Germline CDR1 and CDR2: MNHEY and SMNVEV (reference sequence). With 0 bases removed from V and 2 bases from J, the gap between germline ends came to 11 bases. This CDR3 contains 15 residues. The CDR3 sequence is CASSLSGQGTYEQYF. Written as DNA, the CDR3 is TGTGCCAGCAGTTTATCTGGTCAGGGTACCTACGAGCAGTACTTC.

This clone was observed a single time. The CDR3 here is CASSLSAGRLYNEQFF. The CDR3, as DNA: TGTGCCAGCAGCTTGTCGGCCGGGAGGCTCTACAATGAGCAGTTCTTC. The genes are TRBV5-4 and TRBJ2-1; 7 bases match TRBD2. Germline V CDR1 and CDR2: SGHNT, YYREEE (reference sequence). The CDR3 spans 16 residues. Trimming cost V 1 base and J 3 bases; bases outside gene matches: 7. The entire variable domain, with the rest obtained from reference TRBV5-4 and TRBJ2-1, is as follows: ETGVTQSPTHLIKTRGQQVTLRCSSQSGHNTVSWYQQALGQGPQFIFQYYREEENGRGNFPPRFSGLQFPNYSSELNVNALELDDSALYLCASSLSAGRLYNEQFFGPGTRLTVL.

This clone was picked up a small number of times. V gene TRBV7-2 combines with J gene TRBJ1-1, with TRBD1 identical over 11 bases. Trimming cost V 5 bases and J 0 bases; bases outside gene matches: 8. Germline V gene lookup returns CDR1 SGHTA and CDR2 FQGNSA. The CDR3 consists of 17 residues. The CDR3 here is CASSIRDRGIMNTEAFF. CDR3 in DNA: TGTGCCAGCAGCATCCGGGACAGGGGGATCATGAACACTGAAGCTTTCTTT.

CDR3 coding DNA: TGTGCCAGCAGCCTCGGGAGCACTTGGCACGAGCAGTACTTC. Its protein is CASSLGSTWHEQYF. The chain links TRBV6-6 to TRBJ2-7; TRBD2 might be the D (6 bases). The CDR3 runs to 14 residues. From germline, CDR1 is MNHNY and CDR2 SVGAGI (reference sequence). The V end lost 6 bases, the J end lost 5 bases, and 17 bases lay between the germline ends.

The chain recombines TRBV7-2 with TRBJ2-5; 14 nucleotides agree with TRBD2. V lost 5 bases to trimming and J lost 5 bases; unmatched junction nucleotides: 16. The CDR3 extends over 19 amino acids. The germline gives CDR1 SGHTA, CDR2 FQGNSA. CDR3 amino acids: CASSPRPGTSGRDGETQYF. The DNA of the CDR3 is TGTGCCAGCAGCCCCCGGCCCGGGACTAGCGGGAGAGACGGCGAGACCCAGTACTTC.

The gene calls are TRBV7-8 and TRBJ1-6, with D unresolved. There are 19 residues in the CDR3. Trimming left V 1 base short and J 0 bases short, with 16 bases between. The V gene's germline CDR1 is SGHVS and CDR2 FQNEAQ. CDR3 DNA: TGTGCCAGCAGCTTAGGTAGCGCCGTCGGTCTCTCCTATAATTCACCCCTCCACTTT. It encodes CASSLGSAVGLSYNSPLHF.

This clone has only one observation. The rearrangement joins TRBV30 to TRBJ1-6, with 7 bases lining up with TRBD1. Germline trimming cut 5 bases from V and 6 bases from J; bases unmatched to any gene: 4. CDR1 is GTSNPN and CDR2 is SVGIG in the germline V gene (reference sequence). This CDR3 has 13 amino acids. CDR3 amino acids: CAWAGQSNSPLHF. The DNA of the CDR3 is TGTGCCTGGGCGGGACAGTCTAATTCACCCCTCCACTTT.

The chain employs TRBV7-7 and TRBJ2-1; 10 nucleotides match TRBD2. This CDR3 contains 14 residues. V shed 3 bases and J 9 bases; nucleotides not matched to a gene: 5. Per germline, CDR1 SSHAT and CDR2 FNYEAQ (reference sequence). As DNA, the CDR3 is TGTGCCAGCAGCTTGGCTAGCGGGAGTGTTGAGCAGTTCTTC. Protein: CASSLASGSVEQFF.

This chain uses TRBV18 with TRBJ2-1, with 14 bases identical to TRBD2. The CDR3 is made up of 16 amino acids. The J segment lost 7 bases and the V segment lost 6 bases, leaving 8 bases of the junction unmatched. Germline CDR1 reads KGHSH; CDR2 reads LQKENI. The CDR3: CASSPAGTSGRNEQFF. The CDR3 DNA reads as TGTGCCAGCTCTCCAGCCGGGACTAGCGGGAGAAATGAGCAGTTCTTC.

The V call is TRBV27, the J call TRBJ2-1, with 7 bases lining up with TRBD2. V was pared by 3 bases and J by 13 bases, with 15 bases of the junction left unmatched. The CDR3 runs to 15 residues. CDR1 and CDR2 (germline): MNHEY, SMNVEV (reference sequence). In nucleotides, the CDR3 is TGTGCCAGCAGTTTCTCTACCGGGAGGCTAGCGGCCCAGTTCTTC. Its translation: CASSFSTGRLAAQFF.